One and the same sample provided the 30 T cell receptor beta chains below, sequenced in a study of shared clonotypes between healthy human individuals. Measured with immunoSEQ multiplex PCR; TCRdb has only the in-frame clones, and not every one. The profile shows about 520,000 clones, approximately 78% of them singletons. Sequencing input: PBMCs. These receptors were obtained from a woman in her thirties or forties in good health. Some clones in this sample may be carry-over from other donors' samples.

This rearrangement joins TRBV15 to TRBJ1-4; 9 bases align to TRBD1. CDR3 length: 15 residues. CDR1 LNHNV and CDR2 YYDKDF come from the germline V gene (reference sequence). V was clipped by 3 bases and J by 4 bases; unmatched bases: 3. The CDR3 here is CATSRDRGDNEKLFF. CDR3 DNA: TGTGCCACCAGCAGGGACAGGGGAGATAATGAAAAACTGTTTTTT.

V usage is TRBV30 and J usage is TRBJ2-5; no reliable D call. V was cut by 0 bases and J by 5 bases, with 13 bases left in between. The CDR3 length is 14 residues. Germline V gene lookup returns CDR1 GTSNPN and CDR2 SVGIG (reference sequence). In nucleotides, the CDR3 is TGTGCCTGGAGTGTAAAGGTCGTAGGGGAGACCCAGTACTTC. Translating gives CAWSVKVVGETQYF.

CDR3 loop: CASTILAAREQYF. Here the CDR3 DNA reads TGTGCCAGCACGATACTAGCGGCCCGGGAGCAGTACTTC. The chain couples TRBV28 to TRBJ2-7; TRBD2 aligns across 8 bases. The CDR3 spans 13 residues. Germline values: CDR1 MDHEN, CDR2 SYDVKM. With 7 bases clipped from V and 7 bases from J, the junction kept 9 bases outside the gene matches.

The chain uses TRBV6-6 and TRBJ1-5, with D possibly matching TRBD1 (6 bases). Trimming removed 4 bases at V and 4 bases at J, with 8 bases between. This CDR3 comprises 13 residues. Germline lookup yields CDR1 MNHNY and CDR2 SVGAGI (reference sequence). CDR3 coding DNA: TGTGCCAGCAGTTGGACAGCTAATCAGCCCCAGCATTTT. This sequence encodes CASSWTANQPQHF.

The chain joins TRBV18 to TRBJ2-1, with 11 nucleotides matching TRBD2. CDR1 and CDR2 (germline): KGHSH, LQKENI. The V and J ends lost 5 bases and 8 bases, in that order; junction bases with no gene match: 11. There are 16 residues in the CDR3. As DNA, the CDR3 is TGTGCCAGCTCAGAACCTAGCGGGGGGAGTTCCCATGAGCAGTTCTTC. Translated, it gives CASSEPSGGSSHEQFF.

This clone came up once. This chain connects TRBV7-2 to TRBJ1-4, with 7 bases that match TRBD1. CDR1 and CDR2 (germline): SGHTA, FQGNSA. With V trimmed by 5 bases and J by 0 bases, 9 bases remained unmatched. The CDR3 sequence is 17 residues long. The CDR3 region has the DNA TGTGCCAGCAGCCAAAGACAAACAGGGGCAACTAATGAAAAACTGTTTTTT. It codes for CASSQRQTGATNEKLFF.

With respect to this clone: Other nucleotide sequences in the sample specify the same CDR3. The V gene is TRBV28, the J gene TRBJ2-7; D not certain. The CDR3 extends over 12 amino acids. Germline lookup yields CDR1 MDHEN and CDR2 SYDVKM. Trimming removed 2 bases at V and 2 bases at J, with 4 bases between. The CDR3 coding sequence is TGTGCCAGCAGTTTAACGGCCTACGAGCAGTACTTC. Translation: CASSLTAYEQYF.

The V call is TRBV7-8, the J call TRBJ2-7; D gene ambiguous. The CDR3 runs to 14 residues. Between the trimmed V and J ends, which lost 0 bases and 2 bases, there was a span of 8 bases. CDR1 SGHVS and CDR2 FQNEAQ come from the germline V gene. CDR3 DNA: TGTGCCAGCAGCTTAGCCTTAGGGCCCTACGAGCAGTACTTC. It translates to CASSLALGPYEQYF.

The CDR3 loop is CASSLLGQGDAEAFF. CDR3 sequence (DNA): TGTGCCAGCAGTTTACTAGGACAGGGTGATGCTGAAGCTTTCTTT. V and J are TRBV28 and TRBJ1-1, with TRBD1 matching 8 bases. Germline trimming cut 2 bases from V and 6 bases from J; bases unmatched to any gene: 8. Germline-derived CDR1 and CDR2 are MDHEN and SYDVKM. CDR3 length equals 15 residues.

The chain uses TRBV4-3 and TRBJ1-3; D perhaps matches TRBD1 (6 bases). Trimming took 2 bases from V and 2 from J, leaving 22 bases between them. The CDR3 contains 19 residues. Germline-derived CDR1 and CDR2 are LGHNA and YSLEER. CDR3 loop: CASSQSFTGNQGTGNTIYF. The CDR3 region has the DNA TGCGCCAGCAGCCAAAGCTTCACAGGGAACCAAGGGACTGGAAACACCATATATTTT.

The gene calls are TRBV11-2 and TRBJ1-2, with 7 positions matching TRBD1. The CDR3 has 14 amino acids. The ends lost 1 base at V and 8 bases at J; junction bases unmatched: 7. Per germline, CDR1 SGHAT and CDR2 FQNNGV. The CDR3 sequence: CASSLATGAGGYTF. CDR3 DNA sequence: TGTGCCAGCAGCTTAGCTACAGGGGCAGGAGGCTACACCTTC.

This clone was recorded once. The rearrangement links TRBV4-2 to TRBJ2-4, with 10 bases lining up with TRBD2. The CDR3 length is 20 residues. Trimming cost V 2 bases and J 1 base; bases outside gene matches: 14. The germline gives CDR1 LGHNA, CDR2 YNFKEQ. The CDR3 bases are TGTGCCAGCAGCCAAAGACCGGGACTAGCGCCCCCCGGGGCCAAAAACATTCAGTACTTC. It translates to CASSQRPGLAPPGAKNIQYF.

This rearrangement joins TRBV16 to TRBJ2-1; D remains unclear. The V and J ends lost 2 bases and 5 bases respectively, with 4 bases between them. CDR1 is KGHSY, CDR2 FQNENV, per germline. The CDR3 runs 12 residues. The CDR3 nucleotides are TGTGCCAGCAGCCAAACAAACAATGAGCAGTTCTTC. Its translation: CASSQTNNEQFF.

On this clone itself: One base away lies a much larger clone, so this may be a sequencing read error. The chain has TRBV6-5 and TRBJ1-2; 8 bases match TRBD1. The CDR3 length is 13 residues. Looked up from germline, CDR1 is MNHEY and CDR2 is SVGAGI. The junction had 5 bases not matched to a gene; V was cut back by 9 bases and J by 2 bases. Here the CDR3 DNA reads TGTGCCAGTTGCAGGGGGCAAAACTATGGCTACACCTTC. Protein product: CASCRGQNYGYTF.

The chain combines TRBV28 with TRBJ2-7; TRBD2 agrees at 12 bases. Germline loops: CDR1 MDHEN, CDR2 SYDVKM. V was pared by 8 bases and J by 3 bases, with 2 bases of the junction left unmatched. This CDR3 has 13 residues. The DNA for the CDR3 is TGTGCCAGCGGACTAGCGGGAAGCTACGAGCAGTACTTC. This sequence encodes CASGLAGSYEQYF. Using reference TRBV28 and TRBJ2-7 for the parts outside the CDR3, the full variable domain is DVKVTQSSRYLVKRTGEKVFLECVQDMDHENMFWYRQDPGLGLRLIYFSYDVKMKEKGDIPEGYSVSREKKERFSLILESASTNQTSMYLCASGLAGSYEQYFGPGTRLTVT.

The gene calls are TRBV19 and TRBJ1-3; D unresolved. Germline values: CDR1 LNHDA, CDR2 SQIVND (reference sequence). This CDR3 has 13 amino acids. The V end lost 7 bases, the J end lost 0 bases, and 7 bases lay between the germline ends. The CDR3 region is CASKSYSGNTIYF. The CDR3, as DNA: TGTGCCAGTAAAAGTTACTCTGGAAACACCATATATTTT. Full variable domain (remainder filled in from reference TRBV19 and TRBJ1-3): DGGITQSPKYLFRKEGQNVTLSCEQNLNHDAMYWYRQDPGQGLRLIYYSQIVNDFQKGDIAEGYSVSREKKESFPLTVTSAQKNPTAFYLCASKSYSGNTIYFGEGSWLTVV.

DNA of the CDR3: TGTGCCAGTAGTACGCAGACCTACACAGATACGCAGTATTTT. This encodes CASSTQTYTDTQYF. The chain combines TRBV19 with TRBJ2-3; no reliable D call. This CDR3 is 14 amino acids long. The V end lost 4 bases, the J end lost 2 bases, and 10 bases lay between the germline ends. Germline assignment: CDR1 LNHDA and CDR2 SQIVND (reference sequence).

Here the CDR3 reads CASSGGRAPEGNTIYF. The CDR3 DNA reads TGTGCCAGCAGCGGAGGGAGGGCGCCCGAAGGAAACACCATATATTTT. The genes are TRBV7-2 and TRBJ1-3; no definite D call. Per germline, CDR1 SGHTA and CDR2 FQGNSA. V was cut by 5 bases and J by 4 bases, with 18 bases left in between. The CDR3 has 16 amino acids.

This clone was detected only once. The chain joins TRBV6-1 to TRBJ1-5; 10 nucleotides agree with TRBD1. Germline trimming cut 4 bases from V and 7 bases from J; bases unmatched to any gene: 13. The CDR3 covers 17 residues. Germline values: CDR1 MNHNS, CDR2 SASEGT. CDR3 nucleotides: TGTGCCAGCAGTGGGGGGCCCTTGACAGGGGGCCAACAGCCCCAGCATTTT. It encodes CASSGGPLTGGQQPQHF.

This clone was detected only a few times. The chain's CDR3 is CASSPNWGTEAFF. In nucleotides, the CDR3 is TGTGCCAGCTCCCCTAATTGGGGCACTGAAGCTTTCTTT. V gene TRBV18 combines with J gene TRBJ1-1; D remains unclear. Germline V gene data show CDR1 as KGHSH and CDR2 as LQKENI. The V end was cut by 6 bases, the J end by 4 bases, with 12 bases between. The CDR3 consists of 13 residues.

This chain links TRBV15 with TRBJ2-5; TRBD1 matches 7 bases. Unmatched junction bases numbered 1, after V lost 0 bases and J lost 0 bases. This CDR3 is 15 amino acids long. Germline V gene data show CDR1 as LNHNV and CDR2 as YYDKDF (reference sequence). In DNA, the CDR3 is TGTGCCACCAGCAGAGATGGGACAGACCAAGAGACCCAGTACTTC. It yields the protein CATSRDGTDQETQYF. The full variable domain, rest sourced from reference TRBV15 and TRBJ2-5, is DAMVIQNPRYQVTQFGKPVTLSCSQTLNHNVMYWYQQKSSQAPKLLFHYYDKDFNNEADTPDNFQSRRPNTSFCFLDIRSPGLGDTAMYLCATSRDGTDQETQYFGPGTRLLVL.

Only a few counts were recorded for this clone. V usage is TRBV30 and J usage is TRBJ2-6, with D maybe TRBD1 (6 bases). The CDR3 is 15 residues long. Trimming took 6 bases from V and 3 from J, leaving 15 bases between them. From germline, CDR1 is GTSNPN and CDR2 SVGIG (reference sequence). In nucleotides, the CDR3 is TGTGCCTGTGGAGGACAGTTGGGTGGGGCCAACGTCCTGACTTTC. Translating gives CACGGQLGGANVLTF.

The J gene is TRBJ2-3, the V gene TRBV5-6; no firm D call. The V gene lost 6 bases and the J gene lost 4 bases, with 6 bases spanning the gap. CDR1 and CDR2 from the germline V gene are SGHDT and YYEEEE. The CDR3 runs 11 residues. The CDR3 DNA reads TGTGCCAGCAATTACGCAGATACGCAGTATTTT. As protein: CASNYADTQYF.

The V call is TRBV25-1, the J call TRBJ2-5; 14 nucleotides line up with TRBD2. Trimming at V came to 6 bases and at J to 5 bases, leaving 8 bases not matched to a gene. The CDR3 covers 16 residues. Germline V gene sequence: CDR1 MGHDK, CDR2 SYGVNS. The CDR3 sequence is CASRGSGLAGVETQYF. The CDR3 DNA sequence: TGTGCCAGCAGAGGCTCGGGACTAGCGGGAGTGGAGACCCAGTACTTC.

The chain combines TRBV27 with TRBJ2-3; no clear D. The germline V and J ends were trimmed by 8 bases and 1 base, with 10 bases remaining between them. The CDR3 loop spans 13 amino acids. The V gene's germline CDR1 is MNHEY and CDR2 SMNVEV (reference sequence). CDR3 residues: CASVRVGTDTQYF. The CDR3 DNA sequence: TGTGCCAGCGTTCGGGTGGGCACAGATACGCAGTATTTT.

This clone was detected once. V and J are TRBV10-3 and TRBJ2-5; no reliable D call. This CDR3 is built from 13 residues. With 2 bases removed from V and 0 bases from J, the gap between germline ends came to 4 bases. Germline CDR1 ENHRY, CDR2 SYGVKD. As DNA, the CDR3 is TGTGCCATCAGTGAGCGGCACCAAGAGACCCAGTACTTC. It translates to CAISERHQETQYF.

The genes are TRBV5-8 and TRBJ2-3, with unresolved D. The CDR3 length is 14 residues. With 1 base removed from V and 8 bases from J, the gap between germline ends came to 14 bases. Looked up from germline, CDR1 is SGHTS and CDR2 is YDEGEE. The DNA of the CDR3 is TGTGCCAGCAGCTTGACCCACGCCCCAGCTACGCAGTATTTT. It specifies CASSLTHAPATQYF.

The rearrangement links TRBV7-2 to TRBJ1-3; D unclear. V dropped 1 base and J dropped 0 bases, with 10 bases sitting between them. This CDR3 spans 16 amino acids. The germline V gene has CDR1 SGHTA and CDR2 FQGNSA. CDR3 DNA sequence: TGTGCCAGCAGCTTAGTAGAAGCCTCCTCTGGAAACACCATATATTTT. Its translation: CASSLVEASSGNTIYF.

The chain is built from TRBV28 and TRBJ2-3; 9 bases are a match to TRBD2. Losses at the gene ends were 3 bases for V and 6 bases for J; bases not matched to a gene: 13. Germline V gene lookup returns CDR1 MDHEN and CDR2 SYDVKM. This CDR3 spans 17 amino acids. CDR3 region: CASSFGLGLAGWDTQYF. CDR3 coding DNA: TGTGCCAGCAGTTTTGGCTTGGGACTAGCTGGGTGGGATACGCAGTATTTT.

The chain combines TRBV7-6 with TRBJ1-4; D gene unclear. Trimming removed 8 bases from V and 7 bases from J, with 11 bases in between. The V gene's germline CDR1 is SGHVS and CDR2 FNYEAQ. The length of the CDR3 is 12 residues. Written as DNA, the CDR3 is TGTGCCAGCGCACATTGGGCTGAAAAACTGTTTTTT. Translation gives CASAHWAEKLFF.